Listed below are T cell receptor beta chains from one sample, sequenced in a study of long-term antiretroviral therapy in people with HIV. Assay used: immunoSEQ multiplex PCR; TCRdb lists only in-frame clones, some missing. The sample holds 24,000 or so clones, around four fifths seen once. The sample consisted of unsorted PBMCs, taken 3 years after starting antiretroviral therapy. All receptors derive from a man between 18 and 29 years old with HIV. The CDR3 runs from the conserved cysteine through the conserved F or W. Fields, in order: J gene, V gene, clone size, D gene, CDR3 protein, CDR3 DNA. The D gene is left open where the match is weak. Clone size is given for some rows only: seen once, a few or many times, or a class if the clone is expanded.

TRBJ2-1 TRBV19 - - CASSMMDYTNNEQFF TGTGCCAGTAGTATGATGGACTATACGAACAATGAGCAGTTCTTC
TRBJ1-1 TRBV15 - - CATSRGTEAFF TGTGCCACCAGCAGGGGGACTGAAGCTTTCTTT
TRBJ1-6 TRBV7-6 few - CASSPRAGSYNSPLHF TGTGCCAGCAGCCCACGGGCCGGCTCCTATAATTCACCCCTCCACTTT
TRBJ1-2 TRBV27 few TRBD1 CASRGTELDYTF TGTGCCAGCAGAGGGACAGAGTTGGACTACACCTTC
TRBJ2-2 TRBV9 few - CASSAPTGYTGELFF TGTGCCAGCAGCGCCCCAACAGGGTACACCGGGGAGCTGTTTTTT
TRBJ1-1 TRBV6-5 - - CASRTGYTEAFF TGTGCCAGCAGGACGGGGTACACTGAAGCTTTCTTT
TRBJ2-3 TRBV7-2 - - CASSLEGHTDTQYF TGTGCCAGCAGCTTAGAGGGACACACAGATACGCAGTATTTT
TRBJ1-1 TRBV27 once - CASRPTGRGEAFF TGTGCCAGCAGGCCAACAGGGAGGGGTGAAGCTTTCTTT
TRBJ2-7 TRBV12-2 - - CAREAQPTLSYEQYF TGTGCAAGAGAGGCACAGCCTACTCTCTCCTACGAGCAGTACTTC
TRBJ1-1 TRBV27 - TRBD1 CASGRDRDTEAFF TGTGCCAGCGGCCGGGACAGGGACACTGAAGCTTTCTTT
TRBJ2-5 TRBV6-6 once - CASSADEETQYF TGTGCCAGCAGTGCCGACGAAGAGACCCAGTACTTC
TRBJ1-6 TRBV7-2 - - CASSLERTSPLHF TGTGCCAGCAGCTTAGAGAGAACTTCACCCCTCCACTTT
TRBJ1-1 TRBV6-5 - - CASSYSREWTEAFF TGTGCCAGCAGTTACTCGAGGGAGTGGACTGAAGCTTTCTTT
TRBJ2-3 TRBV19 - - CASTRGADTQYF TGTGCCAGTACTCGGGGGGCGGATACGCAGTATTTT
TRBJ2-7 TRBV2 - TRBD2 CASIPSGGAFYEQYF TGTGCCAGCATTCCGAGCGGGGGCGCCTTCTACGAGCAGTACTTC
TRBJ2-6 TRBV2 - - CASSISPGANVLTF TGTGCCAGCAGTATCTCCCCCGGGGCCAACGTCCTGACTTTC
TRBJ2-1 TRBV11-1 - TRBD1 CASSRTGYEQFF TGTGCCAGCAGCCGGACAGGCTATGAGCAGTTCTTC
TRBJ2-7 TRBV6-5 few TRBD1 CASGKPQGAREQYF TGTGCCAGCGGCAAACCCCAGGGGGCGAGGGAGCAGTACTTC
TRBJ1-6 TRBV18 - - CASSLQTNSPLHF TGTGCCAGCTCACTTCAGACCAATTCACCCCTCCACTTT
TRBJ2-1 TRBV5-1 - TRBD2 CASKEDSGGARFF TGCGCCAGCAAGGAGGATAGCGGGGGGGCCCGGTTCTTC
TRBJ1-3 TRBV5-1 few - CASSLGSGNTIYF TGCGCCAGCAGCTTAGGCTCTGGAAACACCATATATTTT
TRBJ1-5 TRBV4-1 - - CASSQETQWGGQPQHF TGCGCCAGCAGCCAGGAAACCCAGTGGGGGGGTCAGCCCCAGCATTTT
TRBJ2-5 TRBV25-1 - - CASSEAGSGETQYF TGTGCCAGCAGTGAGGCAGGCTCGGGAGAGACCCAGTACTTC
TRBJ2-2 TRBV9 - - CASSVEFGRNTGELFF TGTGCCAGCAGCGTAGAGTTTGGCAGGAACACCGGGGAGCTGTTTTTT
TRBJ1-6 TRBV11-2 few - CASSHGLYDSPLHF TGTGCCAGCAGCCATGGACTCTACGATTCACCCCTCCACTTT
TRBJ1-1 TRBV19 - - CASTLKGWTGNTEAFF TGTGCCAGTACCCTGAAAGGATGGACGGGGAACACTGAAGCTTTCTTT
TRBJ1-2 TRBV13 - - CASSLEVERAGYTF TGTGCCAGCAGCTTAGAAGTTGAAAGGGCTGGCTACACCTTC
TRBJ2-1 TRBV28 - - CASSNHPGGVNNEQFF TGTGCCAGCAGCAACCACCCAGGGGGGGTCAACAATGAGCAGTTCTTC